These 15 T cell receptor beta chains share one sample of origin, sequenced in a study of T-cell reconstitution after alpha-beta-depleted transplantation in children. During its preparation, the TCRbeta library received unique molecular identifiers. Via MiXCR, TCRdb re-called the PCR reads, giving one row per CDR3 protein. The sample consists of roughly 150,000 distinct CDR3 sequences, approximately 12% of them appearing once. Specimen: PBMCs, collected before TCRalphabeta/CD19-depleted stem cell transplant. These receptors all stem from a boy younger than 10 with acute myeloid leukemia, due to receive a stem cell transplant.

This clonotype has only a few counts. The genes are TRBV6-2 or TRBV6-3 and TRBJ2-4, with D perhaps matching TRBD1 or TRBD2 (6 bases each). Trimming stripped 6 bases from V and 11 bases from J, with 20 bases between. The CDR3 sequence is 14 residues long. Germline V gene data show CDR1 as MNHEY and CDR2 as SVGEGT. DNA for the CDR3: TGTGCCAGCAGAACAGGGCTAGCGCACCAATTTCAGTACTTC. It specifies CASRTGLAHQFQYF.

There are many counts of this clonotype. The chain uses TRBV20-1 and TRBJ2-5, with 13 positions matching TRBD2. The CDR3 totals 17 residues. With V trimmed by 6 bases and J by 5 bases, 15 bases remained unmatched. Looked up from germline, CDR1 is DFQATT and CDR2 is SNEGSKA (reference sequence). CDR3 sequence (DNA): TGCAGTGCCCCCGTCGCGGGACTAGCGGGAATATGGGAGACCCAGTACTTC. Its translation: CSAPVAGLAGIWETQYF.

This clonotype was recorded many times. The chain employs TRBV12-3 or TRBV12-4 and TRBJ1-2; D may be TRBD1 (5 bases). V dropped 6 bases and J dropped 2 bases, with 10 bases sitting between them. This CDR3 is 13 amino acids long. The DNA for the CDR3 is TGTGCCAGCAGACAGACAGAGAACTATGGCTACACCTTC. As protein: CASRQTENYGYTF.

This clonotype has a handful of counts. The V gene is TRBV5-1, the J gene TRBJ2-7; D is unresolved. The ends were cut back, 0 bases at V and 6 bases at J, with 19 bases in the middle. This CDR3 spans 16 amino acids. Looked up from germline, CDR1 is SGHRS and CDR2 is YFSETQ. The CDR3 DNA is TGCGCCAGCAGCTTGGCCCCGACAACCCCCGAGCGCGAGCAGTACTTC. Its translation is CASSLAPTTPEREQYF.

This clonotype was detected many times. The chain is built from TRBV16 and TRBJ1-1; perhaps TRBD1 as D (5 bases). V lost 0 bases to trimming and J lost 5 bases, with 13 bases between them. CDR1 is KGHSY and CDR2 is FQNENV in the germline V gene. This CDR3 spans 15 amino acids. For the CDR3, the DNA is TGTGCCAGCAGCCAATCGTATCAGGGTAGGACTGAAGCTTTCTTT. Its translation is CASSQSYQGRTEAFF. The variable domain in full, with the rest retrieved from reference TRBV16 and TRBJ1-1, is GEEVAQTPKHLVRGEGQKAKLYCAPIKGHSYVFWYQQVLKNEFKFLISFQNENVFDETGMPKERFSAKCLPNSPCSLEIQATKLEDSAVYFCASSQSYQGRTEAFFGQGTRLTVV.

The sample holds a few counts of this clonotype. The chain is built from TRBV4-2 and TRBJ2-1, with 9 nucleotides matching TRBD2. With 0 bases clipped from V and 6 bases from J, the junction kept 3 bases outside the gene matches. This CDR3 comprises 15 residues. CDR1 is LGHNA and CDR2 is YNFKEQ in the germline V gene. The CDR3 DNA sequence: TGTGCCAGCAGCCAAGAGGCGGGGGGGCCCAATGAGCAGTTCTTC. Amino acids: CASSQEAGGPNEQFF.

This clonotype occurred many times. V usage is TRBV7-6 and J usage is TRBJ2-1; D is perhaps TRBD1 (5 bases). The CDR3 is 15 amino acids. CDR1 SGHVS and CDR2 FNYEAQ come from the germline V gene. Trimming removed 7 bases from V and 4 bases from J, with 17 bases in between. The CDR3 sequence is CASTPGQSLYNEQFF. The CDR3 bases are TGTGCCAGCACACCCGGACAAAGCCTTTACAATGAGCAGTTCTTC.

This clonotype has at least ten counts. The chain links TRBV27 to TRBJ2-1; 8 positions match TRBD2. The CDR3 is 15 amino acids. CDR1 is MNHEY, CDR2 SMNVEV, per germline (reference sequence). V lost 5 bases and J lost 2; bases outside the gene matches: 5. CDR3 in amino acids: CASSRIAGTYNEQFF. The CDR3 DNA reads TGTGCCAGCAGTCGCATAGCGGGGACCTACAATGAGCAGTTCTTC.

The chain links TRBV11-2 to TRBJ2-4; D possibly corresponds to TRBD1 (6 bases). The CDR3 loop spans 14 amino acids. V lost 5 bases, J lost 8 bases, and 16 bases lay in between. Per the germline V gene, CDR1 is SGHAT and CDR2 is FQNNGV. The CDR3 coding sequence is TGTGCCAGCAGCAGTACAGGGAATTGGGACATTCAGTACTTC. Translating it yields CASSSTGNWDIQYF.

This clonotype was detected many times. The chain couples TRBV11-3 to TRBJ2-3; D is undetermined. Trimming cost V 4 bases and J 3 bases, with 14 bases left between them. The CDR3 covers 15 residues. Per the germline V gene, CDR1 is SGHNT and CDR2 is YENEEA. CDR3 region: CASSSSPFGTDTQYF. Here the CDR3 DNA reads TGTGCCAGCAGCTCATCCCCGTTCGGGACAGATACGCAGTATTTT.

The genes are TRBV20-1 and TRBJ2-1; TRBD1 agrees at 7 bases. Germline CDR1 is DFQATT and CDR2 is SNEGSKA (reference sequence). The CDR3 is made up of 17 amino acids. J was trimmed by 2 bases and V by 1 base; bases with no gene match: 11. CDR3 DNA sequence: TGCAGTGCTAGAGGTTATTCGGGACAGCAAGCCTACAATGAGCAGTTCTTC. As protein: CSARGYSGQQAYNEQFF.

There are many counts of this clonotype. The V call is TRBV20-1, the J call TRBJ1-1; tentative D call: TRBD1 (5 bases). This CDR3 is built from 13 residues. Trimming pared 4 bases from V and 7 bases from J, leaving 16 bases between. Germline V gives CDR1 DFQATT, CDR2 SNEGSKA (reference sequence). Written as DNA, the CDR3 is TGCAGTGCTACCATCCTGTACGGGGGTGAAGCTTTCTTT. Translating gives CSATILYGGEAFF.

Concerning this clonotype: Being one base from a much bigger clone, this may be a read error. This chain connects TRBV7-9 to TRBJ1-2, with 8 bases fitting TRBD1. The V segment lost 5 bases and the J segment 4 bases; nucleotides outside the gene matches: 12. Germline V gene lookup returns CDR1 SEHNR and CDR2 FQNEAQ (reference sequence). The CDR3 runs 16 residues. In nucleotides, the CDR3 is TGTGCCAGCAGCCCTCGGACAGGGCATACCTCCTATGGCTACACCTTC. Its protein is CASSPRTGHTSYGYTF.

This clonotype showed up many times. The gene calls are TRBV3-1 and TRBJ2-1; D remains ambiguous. The CDR3 is 15 residues long. In germline, CDR1 is LGHDT, CDR2 YNNKEL (reference sequence). V was pared by 4 bases and J by 3 bases, with 13 bases between. The CDR3 DNA reads TGTGCCAGCAGCCGCGCCTGGACGGTCTACAATGAGCAGTTCTTC. Its protein product is CASSRAWTVYNEQFF.

This clonotype has at least ten counts. DNA for the CDR3: TGCGCCAGCAGCTTGGGGGGACAGGCCAGCACTGAAGCTTTCTTT. Protein sequence: CASSLGGQASTEAFF. The chain has TRBV5-1 and TRBJ1-1; 8 bases are a match to TRBD1. In germline, CDR1 is SGHRS, CDR2 YFSETQ. There are 15 residues in the CDR3. Trimming removed 0 bases from V and 4 bases from J; junction bases left unmatched: 5.